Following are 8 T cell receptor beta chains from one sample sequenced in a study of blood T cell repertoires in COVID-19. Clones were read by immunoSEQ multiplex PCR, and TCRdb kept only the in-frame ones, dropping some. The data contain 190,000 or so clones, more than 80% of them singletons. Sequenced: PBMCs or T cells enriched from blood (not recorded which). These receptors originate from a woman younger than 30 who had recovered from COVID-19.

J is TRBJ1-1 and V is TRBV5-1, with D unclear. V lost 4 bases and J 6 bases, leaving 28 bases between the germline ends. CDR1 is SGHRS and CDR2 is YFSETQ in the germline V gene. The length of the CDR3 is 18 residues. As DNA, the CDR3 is TGCGCCAGCAGCCGACCGTATAGTTCGATGGGAGTGAGAGCTGAAGCTTTCTTT. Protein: CASSRPYSSMGVRAEAFF.

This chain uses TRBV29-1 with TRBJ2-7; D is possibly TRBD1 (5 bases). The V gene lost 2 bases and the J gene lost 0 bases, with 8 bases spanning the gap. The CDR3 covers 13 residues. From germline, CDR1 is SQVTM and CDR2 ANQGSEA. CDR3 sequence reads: CSVEPDNSYEQYF. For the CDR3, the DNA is TGCAGCGTTGAACCGGACAACTCCTACGAGCAGTACTTC.

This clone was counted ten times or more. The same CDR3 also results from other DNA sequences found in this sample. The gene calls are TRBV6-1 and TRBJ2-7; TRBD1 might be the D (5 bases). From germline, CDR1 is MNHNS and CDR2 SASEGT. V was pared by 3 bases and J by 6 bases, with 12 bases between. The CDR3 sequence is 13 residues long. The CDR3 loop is CASSERQGGEQYF. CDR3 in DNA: TGTGCCAGCAGTGAGAGGCAGGGCGGCGAGCAGTACTTC.

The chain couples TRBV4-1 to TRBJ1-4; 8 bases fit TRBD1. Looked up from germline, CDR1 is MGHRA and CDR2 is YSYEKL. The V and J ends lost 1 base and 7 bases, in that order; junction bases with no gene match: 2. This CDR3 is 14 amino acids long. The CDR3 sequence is CASSQGTGSEKLFF. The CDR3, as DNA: TGCGCCAGCAGCCAAGGGACAGGGAGTGAAAAACTGTTTTTT.

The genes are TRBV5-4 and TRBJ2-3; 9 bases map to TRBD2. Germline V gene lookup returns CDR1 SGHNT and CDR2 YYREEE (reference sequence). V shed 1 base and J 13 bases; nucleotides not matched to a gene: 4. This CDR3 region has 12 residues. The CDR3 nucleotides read TGTGCCAGCAGCTTGTGGGGCGGGGGGGAGTATTTT. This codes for CASSLWGGGEYF.

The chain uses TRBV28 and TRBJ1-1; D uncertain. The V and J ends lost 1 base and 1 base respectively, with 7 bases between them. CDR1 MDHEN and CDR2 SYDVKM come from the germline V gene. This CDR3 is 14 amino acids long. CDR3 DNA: TGTGCCAGCAGTTTATCCCCACAGAACACTGAAGCTTTCTTT. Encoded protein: CASSLSPQNTEAFF.

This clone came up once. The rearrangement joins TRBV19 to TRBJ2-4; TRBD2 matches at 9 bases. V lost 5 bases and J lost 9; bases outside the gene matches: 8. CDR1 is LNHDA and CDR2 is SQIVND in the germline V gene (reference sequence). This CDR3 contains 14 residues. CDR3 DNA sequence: TGTGCCAGTAGTGGCGGGGGGGCCGGGGCCATTCAGTACTTC. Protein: CASSGGGAGAIQYF.

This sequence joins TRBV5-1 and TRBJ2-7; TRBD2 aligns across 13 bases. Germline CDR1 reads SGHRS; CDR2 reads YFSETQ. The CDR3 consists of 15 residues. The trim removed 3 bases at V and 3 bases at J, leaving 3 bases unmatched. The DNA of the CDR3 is TGCGCCAGCAGCTCATGGACTAGCGGGGGCTACGAGCAGTACTTC. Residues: CASSSWTSGGYEQYF.